This TCR beta chain was obtained from a study of blood T cell repertoires in COVID-19 (dated by TCRdb to the early 2020s). Broadly, across the study: The collaborator samples originated in the United States, Italy and Spain and spanned the acute and convalescent phases of COVID-19. The prospective study material was composed of cDNA or gDNA derived from T cells, B-cell-depleted T cells, or PBMCs. The repertoires were released in a freely available public database meant as a resource for research on the immune response to SARS-CoV-2. Subjects who had been exposed to COVID-19, were actively infected with it, or had recovered from it provided the deeply sampled blood TCRbeta repertoires that made up the dataset. Where available, HLA class I and class II types were obtained from metadata supplied by the sample provider rather than from assay-based typing. The samples were drawn from the first 160 participants of the ongoing ImmuneRACE study and from over 950 subjects provided by 6 global collaborators. Sample metadata almost always included a de-identified subject ID, COVID-19 status, age in years and sex.

About this clone: Its specific antigen is unknown. An end of the junction does not agree with germline; a read error may underlie this.

From the germline V gene (reference sequence), CDR1 is SEHNR and CDR2 is FQNEAQ. The CDR3 spans 14 residues, from the cysteine through the phenylalanine. Only the CDR3 DNA is retained, 42 bases long and in frame from the first base. A second Seattle source provided samples from volunteer blood donors who had recovered from COVID-19. Collaborating institutions collected whole blood in K2EDTA tubes following their own protocols. Collaborator samples were shipped for TCRbeta analysis as frozen whole blood, isolated PBMCs, or DNA extracted from either sample type. The immunoSEQ Assay, a bias-controlled multiplex PCR, was used to amplify TCRbeta CDR3 regions from genomic DNA. The original pipeline was this. Within the assay, amplification of reference gene primers was used to estimate how many nucleated cells each sample contained. To quantify the absolute abundance of each unique TCRbeta CDR3 rearrangement, sequence reads were collapsed and filtered. For each sample, productive Simpson clonality was calculated as the square root of Simpson's diversity index across productive rearrangements. This immuneACCESS table, as held by TCRdb, lists in-frame sequences with V and J called but not all clones. Of the missing ones, under half trace to an unresolved V gene in checked studies; the others have no known cause. That table supplies the V and J calls and clone size; D and trimming were determined from the DNA. The sample yields 200,000 to 300,000 clones; 88% were counted once. The leading ten clones occupy approximately 4% of the sample.

Study-level results and caveats: Clinical and demographic metadata were provided uncurated, with the amount varying by source and participant.

The TCR was taken from a man between 60 and 75 years old who had recovered from COVID-19. Sequencing was done on a sample of peripheral blood. The chain links TRBV7-9 with TRBJ2-7; TRBD1 fits 7 bases in the junction. The CDR3 reads CASSLVGTAYEPYF. The nucleotide sequence is TGTGCCAGCAGCTTAGTGGGGACAGCCTACGAGCCGTACTTC.